A single sample gave rise to the 31 T cell receptor beta chains below, sequenced in a study of shared T cell receptors in the human thymus. The method was immunoSEQ multiplex PCR; TCRdb's version includes in-frame clones alone and lacks a portion of them. The sample shows over 350,000 clones, around 93% of them seen only once. The sample consisted of thymocytes. These receptors were obtained from a human donor.

J is TRBJ2-7 and V is TRBV28, with D maybe TRBD1 (5 bases). V was clipped by 3 bases and J by 5 bases, with 14 bases between them. CDR1 and CDR2 from the germline V gene are MDHEN and SYDVKM. This CDR3 is built from 14 residues. This CDR3 reads CASSLVAGWNEQYF. Written as DNA, the CDR3 is TGTGCCAGCAGTTTGGTGGCAGGGTGGAACGAGCAGTACTTC.

This clone was detected only a few times. This rearrangement joins TRBV11-2 to TRBJ2-7; no clear D. The CDR3 totals 14 residues. Trimming took 4 bases from V and 6 from J, leaving 16 bases between them. Germline V gene lookup returns CDR1 SGHAT and CDR2 FQNNGV. CDR3 nucleotide sequence: TGTGCCAGCAGCTCCCGCCTAGTCATGGGCGAGCAGTACTTC. It is translated as CASSSRLVMGEQYF.

The CDR3 nucleotides are TGTGCCAGCTCACCACGGGGGACAGGGTCCCCGGAGCAGTTCTTC. Translating it yields CASSPRGTGSPEQFF. The chain uses TRBV18 and TRBJ2-1; TRBD1 aligns across 9 bases. J was trimmed by 10 bases and V by 1 base; bases with no gene match: 8. Germline loops: CDR1 KGHSH, CDR2 LQKENI. The CDR3 spans 15 residues.

V is TRBV27 and J is TRBJ2-3; 11 nucleotides agree with TRBD2. CDR1 MNHEY and CDR2 SMNVEV come from the germline V gene (reference sequence). With V trimmed by 5 bases and J by 3 bases, 10 bases remained unmatched. This CDR3 has 17 amino acids. CDR3 amino acids: CASSRLAGRKETDTQYF. The CDR3 nucleotides are TGTGCCAGCAGTCGACTAGCGGGGAGAAAAGAAACAGATACGCAGTATTTT.

The CDR3 nucleotides read TGTGCCAGCAGCCCAAGAGATGGGGCGGGAGGACGGTACCATACCGGGGAGCTGTTTTTT. Encoded protein: CASSPRDGAGGRYHTGELFF. The V and J genes are TRBV4-2 and TRBJ2-2, with 8 nucleotides matching TRBD2. After removal of 4 bases from V and 5 bases from J, the junction contained 21 bases not matched to a gene. Germline V gene sequence: CDR1 LGHNA, CDR2 YNFKEQ. The CDR3 consists of 20 residues.

This chain connects TRBV25-1 to TRBJ2-7; TRBD2 matches at 9 bases. Germline loops: CDR1 MGHDK, CDR2 SYGVNS. CDR3 length equals 15 residues. V shed 4 bases and J 4 bases; nucleotides not matched to a gene: 8. This chain's CDR3 is CASSVIAGAHYEQYF. The CDR3 bases are TGTGCCAGCAGTGTAATAGCGGGAGCGCATTACGAGCAGTACTTC.

The J gene is TRBJ1-5, the V gene TRBV28; maybe TRBD1 (5 bases). CDR1 and CDR2 from the germline V gene are MDHEN and SYDVKM. V was shortened by 6 bases and J by 5 bases, with 17 bases between the two germline ends. The CDR3 covers 15 residues. The CDR3 region is CASSRRGIGYQPQHF. CDR3 DNA: TGTGCCAGCAGCCGAAGGGGTATTGGCTATCAGCCCCAGCATTTT.

This chain links TRBV10-2 with TRBJ2-1, with TRBD2 as a possible D gene (7 bases). The CDR3 loop spans 15 amino acids. The V gene's germline CDR1 is WSHSY and CDR2 SAAADI. Deletions cut 8 bases from V and 8 bases from J, with 22 bases between. The DNA of the CDR3 is TGCGCCAGCGTGAAAAGAGGGGGGGCCTTTCATGAGCAGTTCTTC. Translated: CASVKRGGAFHEQFF.

The rearrangement links TRBV27 to TRBJ2-7; TRBD1 aligns across 8 bases. The CDR3 has 13 amino acids. The germline V gene encodes CDR1 MNHEY and CDR2 SMNVEV (reference sequence). V shed 6 bases, J shed 2 bases, and the junction held 3 bases outside the gene matches. Here the CDR3 reads CASRDRDTYEQYF. CDR3 DNA sequence: TGTGCCAGCAGGGACAGGGATACCTACGAGCAGTACTTC.

Regarding this clone: Other DNA sequences in the sample encode the same CDR3. V usage is TRBV5-1 and J usage is TRBJ2-7, with D unresolved. V shed 2 bases and J shed 2 bases, with 2 bases lying between them. CDR3 length equals 11 residues. Per germline, CDR1 SGHRS and CDR2 YFSETQ. CDR3 sequence (DNA): TGCGCCAGCAGCTTTCCCTACGAGCAGTACTTC. Translating it yields CASSFPYEQYF.

Only one count was recorded for this clone. The V and J genes are TRBV14 and TRBJ2-1; TRBD2 matches 13 bases. Germline CDR1 reads SGHDN; CDR2 reads FVKESK. The CDR3 runs to 15 residues. V gave up 5 bases and J gave up 8 bases; unmatched junction bases: 6. CDR3 DNA sequence: TGTGCCAGCAGCTACCGGACTAGCGGGAGTTATGAGCAGTTCTTC. It codes for CASSYRTSGSYEQFF.

This clone was found once. This chain links TRBV7-2 with TRBJ2-4, with unresolved D. Looked up from germline, CDR1 is SGHTA and CDR2 is FQGNSA. The CDR3 runs to 16 residues. V lost 1 base, J lost 0 bases, and 10 bases lay in between. CDR3 DNA: TGTGCCAGCAGCTTAGGTGAGCTTCGAGCCAAAAACATTCAGTACTTC. The encoded protein is CASSLGELRAKNIQYF.

The chain recombines TRBV5-8 with TRBJ2-1; a weak D match, TRBD2 (5 bases). V lost 2 bases and J 3 bases, leaving 12 bases between the germline ends. This CDR3 has 15 amino acids. CDR1 SGHTS and CDR2 YDEGEE come from the germline V gene. The DNA of the CDR3 is TGTGCCAGCAGCTTCAAGGACTTCCTCTACAATGAGCAGTTCTTC. Translating gives CASSFKDFLYNEQFF.

The chain recombines TRBV28 with TRBJ2-7; tentatively, D is TRBD2 (7 bases). V was shortened by 7 bases and J by 1 base, with 17 bases between the two germline ends. The CDR3 runs 15 residues. Germline V gives CDR1 MDHEN, CDR2 SYDVKM. The CDR3 bases are TGTGCCAGCACCAGAGGGGGGACTATTTCCTACGAGCAGTACTTC. Translating it yields CASTRGGTISYEQYF.

This chain joins TRBV30 and TRBJ2-7, with D possibly matching TRBD2 (6 bases). Trimming removed 4 bases from V and 6 bases from J, with 10 bases in between. The CDR3 runs to 11 residues. Germline V gene sequence: CDR1 GTSNPN, CDR2 SVGIG (reference sequence). The CDR3 protein is CAWMAGCEQYF. In DNA, the CDR3 is TGTGCCTGGATGGCGGGGTGCGAGCAGTACTTC. Together with reference TRBV30 and TRBJ2-7, the CDR3 gives the full variable domain: SQTIHQWPATLVQPVGSPLSLECTVEGTSNPNLYWYRQAAGRGLQLLFYSVGIGQISSEVPQNLSASRPQDRQFILSSKKLLLSDSGFYLCAWMAGCEQYFGPGTRLTVT.

The chain employs TRBV2 and TRBJ2-1; 10 nucleotides agree with TRBD2. V was pared by 8 bases and J by 10 bases, with 11 bases of the junction left unmatched. Germline CDR1 reads SNHLY; CDR2 reads FYNNEI. This CDR3 comprises 14 residues. CDR3 in DNA: TGTGCCAGCGACCTCCTAGCGGGAGTATGGGAGCAGTTCTTC. It is translated as CASDLLAGVWEQFF.

This clone is a singleton in its sample. This chain connects TRBV6-1 to TRBJ2-1; D is perhaps TRBD2 (5 bases). The length of the CDR3 is 13 residues. Between the trimmed V and J ends, which lost 10 bases and 10 bases, there was a span of 20 bases. Per germline, CDR1 MNHNS and CDR2 SASEGT. DNA of the CDR3: TGTGCCATCCCATCTGAGGGTACCTGCGAGCAGTTCTTC. Its translation: CAIPSEGTCEQFF.

The chain joins TRBV19 to TRBJ2-7, with D perhaps assigned TRBD1 or TRBD2 (5 bases each). This CDR3 spans 17 amino acids. V lost 3 bases and J 1 base, leaving 19 bases between the germline ends. CDR1 and CDR2 (germline): LNHDA, SQIVND (reference sequence). CDR3 DNA sequence: TGTGCCAGTAGTATGGCCCCCCTTCGGGACGGATCCTACGAGCAGTACTTC. Protein product: CASSMAPLRDGSYEQYF.

The CDR3 DNA sequence: TGTGCCAGCAGTCCCCCTAGCGGGAGTGATACGCAGTATTTT. Translating it yields CASSPPSGSDTQYF. J is TRBJ2-3 and V is TRBV6-5, with 10 bases lining up with TRBD2. CDR1 MNHEY and CDR2 SVGAGI come from the germline V gene. This CDR3 has 14 amino acids. J gave up 6 bases and V 5 bases, and 5 bases lay outside the gene matches.

The CDR3 here is CASSSGTGYSYEQYF. DNA of the CDR3: TGTGCCAGCAGCTCCGGGACAGGGTACTCCTACGAGCAGTACTTC. The chain recombines TRBV6-5 with TRBJ2-7; 9 bases map to TRBD1. The CDR3 loop spans 15 amino acids. Germline V gives CDR1 MNHEY, CDR2 SVGAGI. V dropped 6 bases and J dropped 0; count of bases not matched to a gene: 6.

On this clone: Compared with germline, one end of the junction differs, possibly owing to a read error. This chain links TRBV13 with TRBJ2-7; 9 bases are shared with TRBD1. Per germline, CDR1 PRHDT and CDR2 FYEKMQ (reference sequence). The CDR3 runs 13 residues. The CDR3, as DNA: TGTGCCAGCAGCTTCAATCACAGGGGGCTTAGCGACTTC. Translating gives CASSFNHRGLSDF.

The V call is TRBV28, the J call TRBJ2-1, with D possibly matching TRBD2 (6 bases). CDR3 size: 15 residues. The germline V and J ends were trimmed by 10 bases and 0 bases, with 16 bases remaining between them. The germline V gene encodes CDR1 MDHEN and CDR2 SYDVKM. In DNA form, the CDR3 reads TGTGCCATTAGAGCCCTAGCGAGCTCCTACAATGAGCAGTTCTTC. Its translation is CAIRALASSYNEQFF. Full variable domain (rest looked up from reference TRBV28 and TRBJ2-1): DVKVTQSSRYLVKRTGEKVFLECVQDMDHENMFWYRQDPGLGLRLIYFSYDVKMKEKGDIPEGYSVSREKKERFSLILESASTNQTSMYLCAIRALASSYNEQFFGPGTRLTVL.

The V and J genes are TRBV10-1 and TRBJ2-5, with D perhaps TRBD2 (6 bases). The CDR3 consists of 15 residues. The V gene lost 0 bases and the J gene lost 2 bases, with 10 bases spanning the gap. CDR1 is WNHNN and CDR2 is SYGVQD in the germline V gene (reference sequence). The CDR3 region is CASSESGGPQETQYF. Here the CDR3 DNA reads TGCGCCAGCAGTGAGTCTGGAGGGCCTCAAGAGACCCAGTACTTC.

The rearrangement links TRBV5-1 to TRBJ2-5, with 9 bases fitting TRBD1. J was trimmed by 5 bases and V by 3 bases; bases with no gene match: 11. CDR1 is SGHRS, CDR2 YFSETQ, per germline. The CDR3 is 16 amino acids. CDR3 in amino acids: CASSCQWGQGEETQYF. The CDR3 DNA reads as TGCGCCAGCAGCTGTCAATGGGGACAGGGTGAGGAGACCCAGTACTTC. The complete variable domain, with remaining parts taken from reference TRBV5-1 and TRBJ2-5, reads KAGVTQTPRYLIKTRGQQVTLSCSPISGHRSVSWYQQTPGQGLQFLFEYFSETQRNKGNFPGRFSGRQFSNSRSEMNVSTLELGDSALYLCASSCQWGQGEETQYFGPGTRLLVL.

J is TRBJ2-6 and V is TRBV30, with D uncertain. The CDR3 contains 20 residues. Germline loops: CDR1 GTSNPN, CDR2 SVGIG (reference sequence). V lost 2 bases, J lost 4 bases, and 27 bases lay in between. The CDR3 is CAWSPPLNVPNLGGANVLTF. The CDR3 DNA follows: TGTGCCTGGAGTCCACCACTAAACGTACCAAATTTGGGAGGGGCCAACGTCCTGACTTTC.

This sequence joins TRBV14 and TRBJ2-7; no definite D call. The CDR3 extends over 13 amino acids. The germline V gene has CDR1 SGHDN and CDR2 FVKESK. V was cut by 4 bases and J by 4 bases, with 11 bases left in between. CDR3 coding DNA: TGTGCCAGCAGCCGTATTCCCTTATACGAGCAGTACTTC. It encodes CASSRIPLYEQYF.

The gene calls are TRBV7-8 and TRBJ2-2, with 9 bases identical to TRBD1. The CDR3 runs 18 residues. Trimming removed 5 bases from V and 0 bases from J; junction bases left unmatched: 10. Germline assignment: CDR1 SGHVS and CDR2 FQNEAQ. The CDR3 reads CASSPALRDRANTGELFF. CDR3 nucleotide sequence: TGTGCCAGCAGCCCTGCCCTGCGGGACAGGGCGAACACCGGGGAGCTGTTTTTT.

This clone has just one count. This same CDR3 is encoded by further DNA sequences in the sample. The chain couples TRBV21-1 to TRBJ1-2. TRBV21-1 is a known pseudogene. The CDR3 runs to 10 residues. The DNA of the CDR3 is TGTGCCAGCAGCAAGGGTGGCTACACCTTC. It codes for CASSKGGYTF.

The V and J genes are TRBV7-9 and TRBJ1-4; D unclear. The ends were cut back, 1 base at V and 8 bases at J, with 11 bases in the middle. The CDR3 covers 14 residues. Per the germline V gene, CDR1 is SEHNR and CDR2 is FQNEAQ (reference sequence). The CDR3 sequence: CASSLEGPQEKLFF. DNA of the CDR3: TGTGCCAGCAGCTTAGAGGGCCCTCAAGAAAAACTGTTTTTT.

This clone has just one count. This sequence joins TRBV7-9 and TRBJ2-7; weak D call: TRBD1 (6 bases). This CDR3 region has 14 residues. The V and J ends lost 8 bases and 5 bases respectively, with 19 bases between them. CDR1 and CDR2 from the germline V gene are SEHNR and FQNEAQ (reference sequence). CDR3 coding DNA: TGTGCCAGCCTCAAACAGGGTAGGTCTGACGAGCAGTACTTC. Its protein is CASLKQGRSDEQYF. Filled out from reference TRBV7-9 and TRBJ2-7, the complete variable domain reads DTGVSQNPRHKITKRGQNVTFRCDPISEHNRLYWYRQTLGQGPEFLTYFQNEAQLEKSRLLSDRFSAERPKGSFSTLEIQRTEQGDSAMYLCASLKQGRSDEQYFGPGTRLTVT.

This clone was observed a single time. The chain uses TRBV7-2 and TRBJ1-1; no definite D call. The CDR3 contains 14 residues. Germline V gene sequence: CDR1 SGHTA, CDR2 FQGNSA. V dropped 2 bases and J dropped 2 bases, with 9 bases sitting between them. CDR3 DNA: TGTGCCAGCAGCTTAAAGGCCATTAACACTGAAGCTTTCTTT. Translating it yields CASSLKAINTEAFF.